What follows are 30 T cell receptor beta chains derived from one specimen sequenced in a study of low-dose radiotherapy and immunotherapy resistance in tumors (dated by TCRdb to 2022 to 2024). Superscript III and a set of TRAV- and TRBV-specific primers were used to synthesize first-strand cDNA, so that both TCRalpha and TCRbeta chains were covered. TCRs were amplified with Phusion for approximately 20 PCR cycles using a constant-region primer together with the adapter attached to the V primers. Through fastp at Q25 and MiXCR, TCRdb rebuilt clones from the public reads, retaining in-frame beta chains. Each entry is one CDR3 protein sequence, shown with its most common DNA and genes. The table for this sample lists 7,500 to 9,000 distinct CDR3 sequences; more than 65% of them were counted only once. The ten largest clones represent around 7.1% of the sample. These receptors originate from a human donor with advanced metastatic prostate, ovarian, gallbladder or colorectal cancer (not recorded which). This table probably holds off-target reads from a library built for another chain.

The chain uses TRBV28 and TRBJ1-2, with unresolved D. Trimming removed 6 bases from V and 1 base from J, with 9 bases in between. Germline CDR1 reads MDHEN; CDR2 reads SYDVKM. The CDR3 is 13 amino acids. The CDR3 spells CASRISGNYGYTF. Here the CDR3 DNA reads TGTGCCAGCAGGATATCCGGTAACTATGGCTACACCTTC.

CDR3 amino acids: CASMQGVQPQHF. The CDR3 DNA follows: TGTGCCAGCATGCAGGGTGTACAGCCCCAGCATTTT. V is TRBV6-1 and J is TRBJ1-5, with D possibly TRBD1 on 5 matching bases. The germline CDR1 and CDR2 sequences are MNHNS and SASEGT. The CDR3 runs 12 residues. V gave up 7 bases and J gave up 7 bases, with 11 bases separating them.

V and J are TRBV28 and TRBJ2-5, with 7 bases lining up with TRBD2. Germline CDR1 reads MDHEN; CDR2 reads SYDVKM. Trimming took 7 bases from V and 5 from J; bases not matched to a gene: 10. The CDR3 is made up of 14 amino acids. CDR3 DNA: TGTGCCAGCATTCCCCCGGGGGGTGGGGAGACCCAGTACTTC. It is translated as CASIPPGGGETQYF.

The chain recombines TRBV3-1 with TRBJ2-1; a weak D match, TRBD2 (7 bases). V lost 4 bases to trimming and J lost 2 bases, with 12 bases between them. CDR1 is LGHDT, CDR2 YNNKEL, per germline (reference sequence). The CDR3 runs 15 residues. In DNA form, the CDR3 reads TGTGCCAGCAGCCCCGGGGGGCTACCCTACAATGAGCAGTTCTTC. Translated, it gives CASSPGGLPYNEQFF.

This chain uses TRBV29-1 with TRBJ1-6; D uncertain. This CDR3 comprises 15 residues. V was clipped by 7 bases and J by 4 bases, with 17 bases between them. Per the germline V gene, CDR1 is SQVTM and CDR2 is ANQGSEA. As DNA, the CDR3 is TGCAGCGCTCCATCCCCCCGATCGTATAATTCACCCCTCCACTTT. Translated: CSAPSPRSYNSPLHF. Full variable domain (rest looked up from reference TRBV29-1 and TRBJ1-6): SAVISQKPSRDICQRGTSLTIQCQVDSQVTMMFWYRQQPGQSLTLIATANQGSEATYESGFVIDKFPISRPNLTFSTLTVSNMSPEDSSIYLCSAPSPRSYNSPLHFGNGTRLTVT.

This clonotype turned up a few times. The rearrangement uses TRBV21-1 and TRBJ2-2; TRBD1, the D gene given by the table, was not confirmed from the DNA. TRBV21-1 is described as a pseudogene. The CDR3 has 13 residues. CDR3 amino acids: CAGKTGRAGELFF. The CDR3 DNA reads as TGTGCCGGCAAGACAGGGAGGGCCGGGGAGCTGTTTTTT.

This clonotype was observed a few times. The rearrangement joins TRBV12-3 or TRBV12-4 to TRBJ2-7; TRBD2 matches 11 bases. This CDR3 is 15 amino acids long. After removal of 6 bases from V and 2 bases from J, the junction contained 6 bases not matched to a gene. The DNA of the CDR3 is TGTGCCAGCAGAAAGACTAGCGGGGCGACCTACGAGCAGTACTTC. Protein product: CASRKTSGATYEQYF.

The CDR3 nucleotides read TGTGCCAGCAGTTTTCCGGGACTAACCTACGAGCAGTACTTC. Its protein product is CASSFPGLTYEQYF. The chain has TRBV28 and TRBJ2-7; 7 positions match TRBD2. V trimming: 3 bases; J trimming: 2 bases; junction bases outside the gene matches: 4. Looked up from germline, CDR1 is MDHEN and CDR2 is SYDVKM. This CDR3 is 14 amino acids long.

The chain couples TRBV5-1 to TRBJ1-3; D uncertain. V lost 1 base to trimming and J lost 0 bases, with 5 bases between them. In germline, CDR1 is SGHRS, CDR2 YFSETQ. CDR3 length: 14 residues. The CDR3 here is CASSLSSSGNTIYF. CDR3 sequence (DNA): TGCGCCAGCAGCTTGTCGAGCTCTGGAAACACCATATATTTT.

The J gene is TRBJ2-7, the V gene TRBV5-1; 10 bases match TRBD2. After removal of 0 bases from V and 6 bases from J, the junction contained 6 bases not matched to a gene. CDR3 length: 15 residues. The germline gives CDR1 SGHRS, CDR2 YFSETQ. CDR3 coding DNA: TGCGCCAGCAGCTTGGAAGCTAGCGGGAGCTCCGAGCAGTACTTC. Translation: CASSLEASGSSEQYF. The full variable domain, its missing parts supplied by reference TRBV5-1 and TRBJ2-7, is KAGVTQTPRYLIKTRGQQVTLSCSPISGHRSVSWYQQTPGQGLQFLFEYFSETQRNKGNFPGRFSGRQFSNSRSEMNVSTLELGDSALYLCASSLEASGSSEQYFGPGTRLTVT.

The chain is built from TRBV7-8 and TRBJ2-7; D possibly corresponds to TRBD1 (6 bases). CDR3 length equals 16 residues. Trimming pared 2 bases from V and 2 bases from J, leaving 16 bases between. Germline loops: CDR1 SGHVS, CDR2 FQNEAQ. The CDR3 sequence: CASSLSIARGAYEQYF. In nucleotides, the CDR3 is TGTGCCAGCAGCTTATCTATTGCCAGGGGTGCCTACGAGCAGTACTTC.

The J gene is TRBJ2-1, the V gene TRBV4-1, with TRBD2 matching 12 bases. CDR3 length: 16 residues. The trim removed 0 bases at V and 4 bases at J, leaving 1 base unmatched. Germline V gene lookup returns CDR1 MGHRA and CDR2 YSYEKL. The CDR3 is CASSQETSGGYNEQFF. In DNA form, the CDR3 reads TGCGCCAGCAGCCAAGAGACTAGCGGGGGATACAATGAGCAGTTCTTC.

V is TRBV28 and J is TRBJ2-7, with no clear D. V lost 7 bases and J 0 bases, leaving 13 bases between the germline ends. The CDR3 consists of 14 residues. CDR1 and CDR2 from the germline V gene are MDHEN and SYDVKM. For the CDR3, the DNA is TGTGCCAGCACTAATAGCTTATCCTCCTACGAGCAGTACTTC. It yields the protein CASTNSLSSYEQYF.

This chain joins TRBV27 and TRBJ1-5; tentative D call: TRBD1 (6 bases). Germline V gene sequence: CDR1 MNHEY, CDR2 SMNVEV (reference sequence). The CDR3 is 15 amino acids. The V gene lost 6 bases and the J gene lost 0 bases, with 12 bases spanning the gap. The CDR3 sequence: CASRQGLFSNQPQHF. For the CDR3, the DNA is TGTGCCAGCAGACAGGGTCTCTTTAGCAATCAGCCCCAGCATTTT.

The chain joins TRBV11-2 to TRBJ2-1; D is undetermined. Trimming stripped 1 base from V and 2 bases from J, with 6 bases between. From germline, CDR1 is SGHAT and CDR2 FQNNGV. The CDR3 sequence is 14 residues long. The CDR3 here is CASSLGLTYNEQFF. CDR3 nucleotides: TGTGCCAGCAGCTTAGGACTGACCTACAATGAGCAGTTCTTC.

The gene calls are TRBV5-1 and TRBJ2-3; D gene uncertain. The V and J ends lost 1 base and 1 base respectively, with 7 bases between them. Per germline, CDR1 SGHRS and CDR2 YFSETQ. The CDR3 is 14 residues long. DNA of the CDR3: TGCGCCAGCAGCTTGTATTCAGGCACAGATACGCAGTATTTT. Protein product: CASSLYSGTDTQYF.

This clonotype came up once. CDR3 coding DNA: TGTGCCATCACGACCGAGAACACCGGGGAGCTGTTTTTT. It is translated as CAITTENTGELFF. This chain links TRBV10-3 with TRBJ2-2; no firm D call. Between the trimmed V and J ends, which lost 7 bases and 1 base, there was a span of 7 bases. Germline-derived CDR1 and CDR2 are ENHRY and SYGVKD. This CDR3 contains 13 residues.

The CDR3 DNA reads as TGTGCCAGCAGTGGGACAGGGACTACTTCACCCCTCCACTTT. Protein sequence: CASSGTGTTSPLHF. This chain uses TRBV19 with TRBJ1-6, with TRBD1 matching over 9 bases. Germline CDR1 and CDR2: LNHDA and SQIVND (reference sequence). This CDR3 has 14 residues. The V gene end was trimmed by 9 bases and the J gene end by 9 bases; junction bases not matched to a gene: 9. The whole variable domain, remainder taken from reference TRBV19 and TRBJ1-6, is DGGITQSPKYLFRKEGQNVTLSCEQNLNHDAMYWYRQDPGQGLRLIYYSQIVNDFQKGDIAEGYSVSREKKESFPLTVTSAQKNPTAFYLCASSGTGTTSPLHFGNGTRLTVT.

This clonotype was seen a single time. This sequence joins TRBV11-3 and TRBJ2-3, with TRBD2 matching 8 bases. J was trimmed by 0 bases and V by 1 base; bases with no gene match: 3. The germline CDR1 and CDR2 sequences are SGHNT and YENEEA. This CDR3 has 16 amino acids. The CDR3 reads CASSLGERESTDTQYF. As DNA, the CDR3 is TGTGCCAGCAGCTTAGGGGAGCGGGAGAGCACAGATACGCAGTATTTT.

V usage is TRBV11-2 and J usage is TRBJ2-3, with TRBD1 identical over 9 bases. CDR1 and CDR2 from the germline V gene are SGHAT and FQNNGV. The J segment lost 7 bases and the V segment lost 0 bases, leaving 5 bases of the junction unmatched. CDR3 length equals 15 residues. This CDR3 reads CASSLDGQGLNTQYF. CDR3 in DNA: TGTGCCAGCAGCTTAGATGGACAGGGGTTAAATACGCAGTATTTT.

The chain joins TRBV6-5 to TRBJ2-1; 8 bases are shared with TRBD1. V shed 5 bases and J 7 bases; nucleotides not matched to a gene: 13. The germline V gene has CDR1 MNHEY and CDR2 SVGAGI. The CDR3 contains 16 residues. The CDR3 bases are TGTGCCAGCAGTCCCCCCGGACAGGGAGGACGTAATGAGCAGTTCTTC. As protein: CASSPPGQGGRNEQFF.

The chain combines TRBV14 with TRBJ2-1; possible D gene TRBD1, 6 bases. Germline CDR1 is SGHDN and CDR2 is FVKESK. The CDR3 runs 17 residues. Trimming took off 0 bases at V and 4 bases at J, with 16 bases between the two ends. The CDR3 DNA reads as TGTGCCAGCAGCCAAGAAGAGATTTTGAGGGGGTACAATGAGCAGTTCTTC. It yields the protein CASSQEEILRGYNEQFF.

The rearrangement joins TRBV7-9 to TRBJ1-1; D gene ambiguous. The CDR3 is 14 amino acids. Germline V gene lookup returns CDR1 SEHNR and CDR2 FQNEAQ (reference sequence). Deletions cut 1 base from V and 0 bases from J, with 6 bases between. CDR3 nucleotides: TGTGCCAGCAGCTTAGGGGGTATGAACACTGAAGCTTTCTTT. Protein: CASSLGGMNTEAFF.

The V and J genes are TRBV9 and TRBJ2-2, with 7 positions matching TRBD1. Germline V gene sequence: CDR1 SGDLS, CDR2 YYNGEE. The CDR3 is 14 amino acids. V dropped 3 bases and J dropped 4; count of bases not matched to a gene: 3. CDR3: CASSAGGITGELFF. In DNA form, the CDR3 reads TGTGCCAGCAGCGCAGGGGGAATCACCGGGGAGCTGTTTTTT.

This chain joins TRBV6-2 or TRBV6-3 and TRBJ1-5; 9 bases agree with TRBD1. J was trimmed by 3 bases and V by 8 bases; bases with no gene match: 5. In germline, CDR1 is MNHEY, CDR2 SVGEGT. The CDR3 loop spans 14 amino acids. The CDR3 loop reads CASRTGAYNQPQHF. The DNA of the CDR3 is TGTGCCAGCCGGACAGGGGCATACAATCAGCCCCAGCATTTT.

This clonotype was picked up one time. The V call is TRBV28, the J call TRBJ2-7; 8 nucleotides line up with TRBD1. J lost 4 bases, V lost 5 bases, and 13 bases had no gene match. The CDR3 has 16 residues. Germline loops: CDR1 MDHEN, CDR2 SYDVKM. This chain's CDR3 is CASSTTRQGLMYEQYF. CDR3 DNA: TGTGCCAGCAGTACCACACGACAGGGGCTAATGTACGAGCAGTACTTC.

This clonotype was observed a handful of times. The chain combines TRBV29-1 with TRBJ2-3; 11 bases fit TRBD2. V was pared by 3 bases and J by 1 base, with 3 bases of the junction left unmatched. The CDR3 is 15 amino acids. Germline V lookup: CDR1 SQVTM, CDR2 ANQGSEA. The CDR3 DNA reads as TGCAGCGTTGACGGGACTAGCGGTGGCACAGATACGCAGTATTTT. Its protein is CSVDGTSGGTDTQYF.

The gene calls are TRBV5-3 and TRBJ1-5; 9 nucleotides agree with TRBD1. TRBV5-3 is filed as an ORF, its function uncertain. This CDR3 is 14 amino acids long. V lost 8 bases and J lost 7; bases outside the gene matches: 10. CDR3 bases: TGTGCCAGCAGCGAGGGACAGGGCGGCCAGCCCCAGCATTTT. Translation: CASSEGQGGQPQHF.

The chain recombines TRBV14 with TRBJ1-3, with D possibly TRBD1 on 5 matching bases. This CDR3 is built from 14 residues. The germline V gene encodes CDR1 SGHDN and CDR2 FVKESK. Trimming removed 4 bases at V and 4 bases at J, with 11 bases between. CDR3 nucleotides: TGTGCCAGCAGCCCAGGGACGGGAGGAAACACCATATATTTT. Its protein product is CASSPGTGGNTIYF.

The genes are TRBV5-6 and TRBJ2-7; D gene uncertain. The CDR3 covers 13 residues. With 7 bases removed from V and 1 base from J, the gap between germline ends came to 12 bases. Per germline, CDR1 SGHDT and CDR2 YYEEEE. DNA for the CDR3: TGTGCCAGCTCCTACACCACATCCTACGAGCAGTACTTC. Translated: CASSYTTSYEQYF. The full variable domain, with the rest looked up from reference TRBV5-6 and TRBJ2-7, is DAGVTQSPTHLIKTRGQQVTLRCSPKSGHDTVSWYQQALGQGPQFIFQYYEEEERQRGNFPDRFSGHQFPNYSSELNVNALLLGDSALYLCASSYTTSYEQYFGPGTRLTVT.